Each of the 19 T cell receptor beta chains below was sequenced from the same sample in a study of CD4 T cells in relation to SARS-CoV-2 and coronaviruses. The data were produced by immunoSEQ multiplex PCR, yet TCRdb's version contains in-frame clones alone and is incomplete. Among 58,000 or so clones listed, 92% were seen once. Sequenced input: naive CD4+ T cells from PBMCs. Regarding subset: naive CD4+ T cells isolated by negative enrichment. The receptors stem from an adult with COVID-19.

Comment on this clone: One junction end does not reproduce the germline sequence, and a read error may be involved. V usage is TRBV18 and J usage is TRBJ2-7; 7 bases are shared with TRBD1. CDR3 length equals 14 residues. The germline CDR1 and CDR2 sequences are KGHSH and LQKENI. CDR3 amino acids: CASSPQGSSYEQYF. CDR3 nucleotide sequence: TGTGCCAGCTCCCCACAGGGGAGCTCCTACGAGCAGTACTTC. The full variable domain, with the rest looked up from reference TRBV18 and TRBJ2-7, is NAGVMQNPRHLVRRRGQEARLRCSPMKGHSHVYWYRQLPEEGLKFMVYLQKENIIDESGMPKERFSAEFPKEGPSILRIQQVVRGDSAAYFCASSPQGSSYEQYFGPGTRLTVT.

This clone was detected only once. The V gene is TRBV19, the J gene TRBJ2-7; D possibly corresponds to TRBD1 (6 bases). Germline lookup yields CDR1 LNHDA and CDR2 SQIVND (reference sequence). Trimming took 3 bases from V and 2 from J, leaving 14 bases between them. The length of the CDR3 is 15 residues. CDR3 amino acids: CASSIPRGYAYEQYF. The CDR3 nucleotides are TGTGCCAGTAGTATCCCCAGGGGATACGCCTACGAGCAGTACTTC.

This chain links TRBV3-1 (or the pseudogene TRBV3-2) with TRBJ2-1, with D tentatively TRBD1 (6 bases). With 0 bases removed from V and 6 bases from J, the gap between germline ends came to 12 bases. CDR3 length equals 15 residues. Germline V gene sequence: CDR1 LGHDT, CDR2 YNNKEL (reference sequence). The CDR3 DNA sequence: TGTGCCAGCAGCCAAGAGGGCAGACAGGTCAATGAGCAGTTCTTC. Amino acids: CASSQEGRQVNEQFF.

This chain connects TRBV28 to TRBJ2-5; 14 bases agree with TRBD2. This CDR3 comprises 17 residues. Trimming cost V 4 bases and J 2 bases; bases outside gene matches: 6. Germline CDR1 and CDR2: MDHEN and SYDVKM. The CDR3 region is CASSSRLAGGSQETQYF. Here the CDR3 DNA reads TGTGCCAGCAGTTCGCGACTAGCGGGAGGGTCACAAGAGACCCAGTACTTC.

The J gene is TRBJ2-1, the V gene TRBV30; 8 nucleotides match TRBD2. CDR1 and CDR2 (germline): GTSNPN, SVGIG (reference sequence). There are 17 residues in the CDR3. With 4 bases clipped from V and 2 bases from J, the junction kept 13 bases outside the gene matches. CDR3 loop: CAWIKWPGLGTYNEQFF. The CDR3 bases are TGTGCCTGGATTAAATGGCCGGGACTAGGGACCTACAATGAGCAGTTCTTC. Full variable domain (rest looked up from reference TRBV30 and TRBJ2-1): SQTIHQWPATLVQPVGSPLSLECTVEGTSNPNLYWYRQAAGRGLQLLFYSVGIGQISSEVPQNLSASRPQDRQFILSSKKLLLSDSGFYLCAWIKWPGLGTYNEQFFGPGTRLTVL.

The chain recombines TRBV7-8 with TRBJ2-7; weak D call: TRBD1 (5 bases). V lost 1 base to trimming and J lost 6 bases, with 13 bases between them. The CDR3 length is 14 residues. Germline assignment: CDR1 SGHVS and CDR2 FQNEAQ. CDR3 sequence reads: CASSLEGRVREQYF. The CDR3 DNA follows: TGTGCCAGCAGCTTAGAGGGCAGGGTGCGCGAGCAGTACTTC.

Concerning this clone: Additional DNA sequences in this sample encode the identical CDR3. The V gene is TRBV2, the J gene TRBJ2-2; TRBD2 matches at 10 bases. Germline trimming cut 8 bases from V and 8 bases from J; bases unmatched to any gene: 17. Germline V gives CDR1 SNHLY, CDR2 FYNNEI. The CDR3 has 17 residues. The chain's CDR3 is CASRGQGRLAGAGELFF. The CDR3 DNA reads as TGTGCCAGCCGGGGACAAGGGCGTCTAGCGGGAGCTGGGGAGCTGTTTTTT.

The chain combines TRBV3-1 (or the pseudogene TRBV3-2) with TRBJ2-1, with no clear D. This CDR3 has 14 residues. Trimming pared 1 base from V and 5 bases from J, leaving 9 bases between. Germline CDR1 is LGHDT and CDR2 is YNNKEL (reference sequence). CDR3 region: CASSQVGGDNEQFF. CDR3 coding DNA: TGTGCCAGCAGCCAAGTGGGCGGAGACAATGAGCAGTTCTTC.

J is TRBJ1-1 and V is TRBV10-2, with a possible D match to TRBD1 (5 bases). Trimming stripped 6 bases from V and 6 bases from J, with 17 bases between. Looked up from germline, CDR1 is WSHSY and CDR2 is SAAADI. This CDR3 contains 14 residues. The CDR3 reads CASSPRGGHPEAFF. In nucleotides, the CDR3 is TGCGCCAGCAGCCCAAGGGGAGGTCATCCTGAAGCTTTCTTT.

The J gene is TRBJ2-7, the V gene TRBV20-1, with TRBD2 matching 7 bases. Germline trimming cut 3 bases from V and 0 bases from J; bases unmatched to any gene: 5. The length of the CDR3 is 14 residues. Germline values: CDR1 DFQATT, CDR2 SNEGSKA (reference sequence). The CDR3 DNA follows: TGCAGTGCTAGTCGACTAGCACACTCCTACGAGCAGTACTTC. Amino acid sequence: CSASRLAHSYEQYF.

The rearrangement joins TRBV4-1 to TRBJ2-7; maybe TRBD1 (6 bases). V was pared by 6 bases and J by 7 bases, with 22 bases between. The germline V gene has CDR1 MGHRA and CDR2 YSYEKL. This CDR3 has 15 residues. For the CDR3, the DNA is TGCGCCAGCAGTTGGACAGACGCTTCGGTACGGGAGCAGTACTTC. Amino acids: CASSWTDASVREQYF.

The gene calls are TRBV12-3 or TRBV12-4 and TRBJ1-2; D is unresolved. V shed 1 base and J shed 8 bases, with 8 bases lying between them. This CDR3 has 12 residues. CDR3 in DNA: TGTGCCAGCAGTTTAGGGTCCGGCGGCTACACCTTC. Protein: CASSLGSGGYTF.

This chain joins TRBV5-1 and TRBJ2-2, with 9 bases matching TRBD2. The J segment lost 0 bases and the V segment lost 4 bases, leaving 4 bases of the junction unmatched. The CDR3 is 16 amino acids. Germline CDR1 is SGHRS and CDR2 is YFSETQ. CDR3 sequence (DNA): TGCGCCAGCAGCGGGACTAGCAAAGCGAACACCGGGGAGCTGTTTTTT. Translation: CASSGTSKANTGELFF.

The rearrangement links TRBV19 to TRBJ2-3, with 8 positions matching TRBD2. V lost 6 bases, J lost 0 bases, and 11 bases stayed unmatched. There are 17 residues in the CDR3. Germline V CDR1 and CDR2: LNHDA, SQIVND (reference sequence). CDR3 sequence: CASRTLHSGASTDTQYF. DNA of the CDR3: TGTGCCAGTAGGACACTCCATAGCGGGGCTAGCACAGATACGCAGTATTTT.

The V gene is TRBV18, the J gene TRBJ2-1; tentatively, D is TRBD1 or TRBD2 (5 bases each). The V and J ends lost 3 bases and 9 bases respectively, with 15 bases between them. The CDR3 length is 14 residues. CDR1 is KGHSH and CDR2 is LQKENI in the germline V gene. The CDR3 DNA sequence: TGTGCCAGCTCACCTTCTAGAGGGGTAGTTGAGCAGTTCTTC. This sequence encodes CASSPSRGVVEQFF.

The V and J genes are TRBV28 and TRBJ2-2; D gene unclear. Trimming took 6 bases from V and 1 from J, leaving 15 bases between them. The germline V gene has CDR1 MDHEN and CDR2 SYDVKM. The CDR3 runs 16 residues. This CDR3 is CASSSHENLNTGELFF. Here the CDR3 DNA reads TGTGCCAGCAGCTCCCACGAGAACTTGAACACCGGGGAGCTGTTTTTT.

This clone was recorded only once. This chain joins TRBV9 and TRBJ2-1; D is uncertain. CDR3 length: 15 residues. Germline CDR1 SGDLS, CDR2 YYNGEE. The V and J ends lost 2 bases and 4 bases respectively, with 13 bases between them. This chain's CDR3 is CASSVGWAAYNEQFF. Here the CDR3 DNA reads TGTGCCAGCAGCGTGGGCTGGGCGGCGTACAATGAGCAGTTCTTC.

The DNA of the CDR3 is TGCGCCAGCAGCTTGCTGGGGAACTATGGCTACACCTTC. This encodes CASSLLGNYGYTF. The V gene is TRBV5-1, the J gene TRBJ1-2; D remains unclear. Between the trimmed V and J ends, which lost 1 base and 2 bases, there was a span of 6 bases. The CDR3 is 13 residues long. Germline lookup yields CDR1 SGHRS and CDR2 YFSETQ.

V gene TRBV10-3 combines with J gene TRBJ1-1; perhaps TRBD1 as D (5 bases). The CDR3 totals 16 residues. CDR1 is ENHRY, CDR2 SYGVKD, per germline. Trimming shortened V by 1 base and J by 4 bases, and 16 bases separated the two germline ends. CDR3 protein: CAISEFNVPGGTEAFF. The CDR3 bases are TGTGCCATCAGTGAGTTTAACGTCCCGGGGGGCACTGAAGCTTTCTTT.